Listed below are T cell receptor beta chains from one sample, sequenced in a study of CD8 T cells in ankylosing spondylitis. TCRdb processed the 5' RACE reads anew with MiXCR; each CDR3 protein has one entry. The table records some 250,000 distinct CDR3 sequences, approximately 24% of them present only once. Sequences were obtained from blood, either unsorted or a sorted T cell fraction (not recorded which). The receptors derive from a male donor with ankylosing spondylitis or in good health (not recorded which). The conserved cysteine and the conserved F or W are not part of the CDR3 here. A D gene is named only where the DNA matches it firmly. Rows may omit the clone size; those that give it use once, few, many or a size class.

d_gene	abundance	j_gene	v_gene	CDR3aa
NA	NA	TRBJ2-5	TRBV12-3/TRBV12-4	ASSLAGLGSGSQY
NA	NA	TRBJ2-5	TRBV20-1	SARRGRETQY
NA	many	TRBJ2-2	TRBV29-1	SVEDLANTGELF
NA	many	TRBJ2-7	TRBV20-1	SARRTGGTIGQY
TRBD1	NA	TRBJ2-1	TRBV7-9	ASSTDRDNEQF
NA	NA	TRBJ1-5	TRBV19	ANPQGPNQPQH
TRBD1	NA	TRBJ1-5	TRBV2	ASNLQGGGQPQH
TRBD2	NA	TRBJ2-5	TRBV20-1	SARDLTSGGAVYQETQY
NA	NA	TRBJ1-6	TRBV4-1	ASSQGTAYNSPLH
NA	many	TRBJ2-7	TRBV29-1	SVAGILSYEQY
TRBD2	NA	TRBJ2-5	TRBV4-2	ASSQGSLRTRQETQY
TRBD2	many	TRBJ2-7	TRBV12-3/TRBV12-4	ASSLAGRGGYEQY
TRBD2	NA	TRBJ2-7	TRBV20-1	STIGGDYQTYEQY
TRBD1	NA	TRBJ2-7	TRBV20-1	SAQGQVTYEQY
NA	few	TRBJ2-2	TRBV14	ASSQARGKSNTGELF
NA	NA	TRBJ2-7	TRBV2	ASSEAWVPYEQY
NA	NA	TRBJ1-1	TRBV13	ASTIQGGSTEAF
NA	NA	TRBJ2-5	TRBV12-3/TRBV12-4	ASSPHGAETQY
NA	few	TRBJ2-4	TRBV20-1	SAGGGDLAKNIQY
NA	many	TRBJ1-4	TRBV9	ASSPKAAGEKLF
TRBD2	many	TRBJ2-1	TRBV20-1	SASPGTSPDEQF
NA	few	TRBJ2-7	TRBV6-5	ASSHLARGASYEQY
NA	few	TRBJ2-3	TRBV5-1	ASSGTGAPPDTQY
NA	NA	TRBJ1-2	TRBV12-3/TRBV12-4	ASSYRPEANYGYT
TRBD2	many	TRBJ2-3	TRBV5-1	ASKKAGESTDTQY
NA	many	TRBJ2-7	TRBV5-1	ASSPRGESYEQY
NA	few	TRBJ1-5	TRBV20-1	SARTDYNQPQH
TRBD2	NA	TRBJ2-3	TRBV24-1	ATSARAAGSTDTQY
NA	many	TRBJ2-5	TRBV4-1	ASSHSTPGETQY
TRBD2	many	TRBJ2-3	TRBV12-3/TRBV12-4	ASGRLAGGPDTQY
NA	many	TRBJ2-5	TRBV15	ATARKGSGVETQY
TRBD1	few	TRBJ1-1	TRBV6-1	ASSKQGAGMNTEAF
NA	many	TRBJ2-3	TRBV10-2	ASSDSSPTDTQY
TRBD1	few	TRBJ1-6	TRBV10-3	ATNNGPGQGSSPLH
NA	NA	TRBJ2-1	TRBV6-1	ASSENRENEQF
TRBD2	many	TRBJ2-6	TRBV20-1	SAPGLGTGANVLT
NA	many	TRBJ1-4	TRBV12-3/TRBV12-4	ASSEDRFLGEKLF
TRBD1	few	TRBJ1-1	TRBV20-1	SARDTTGSGAF
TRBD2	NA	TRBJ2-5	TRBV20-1	SASGLAGGQETQY
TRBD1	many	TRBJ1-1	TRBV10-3	AIRPGTGGAEAF
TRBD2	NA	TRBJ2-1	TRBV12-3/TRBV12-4	ASIVGGGASNEQF
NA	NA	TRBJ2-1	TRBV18	ASSLLKGDEQF
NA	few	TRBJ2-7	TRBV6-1	ASSRGNNYEQY
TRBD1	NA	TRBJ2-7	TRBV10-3	AISSTGGQGGYEQY
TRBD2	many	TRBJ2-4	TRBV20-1	SARHTGTRGIQY
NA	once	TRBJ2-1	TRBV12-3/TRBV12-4	ASSPIGESYNEQF
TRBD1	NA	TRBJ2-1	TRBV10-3	AISESQLRTGVNEQF
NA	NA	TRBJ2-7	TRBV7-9	ASSLDQRDEQY
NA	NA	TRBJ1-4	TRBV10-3	AISPNREGNEKLF